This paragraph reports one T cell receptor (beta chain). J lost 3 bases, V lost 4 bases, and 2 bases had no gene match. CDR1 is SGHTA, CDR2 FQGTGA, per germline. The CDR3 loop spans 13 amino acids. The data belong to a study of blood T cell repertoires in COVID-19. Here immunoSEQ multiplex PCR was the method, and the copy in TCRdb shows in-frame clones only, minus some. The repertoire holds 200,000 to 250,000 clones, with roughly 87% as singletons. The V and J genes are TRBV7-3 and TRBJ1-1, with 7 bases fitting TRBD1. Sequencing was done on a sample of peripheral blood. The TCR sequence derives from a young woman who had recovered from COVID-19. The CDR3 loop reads CASSSDRDTEAFF. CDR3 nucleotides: TGTGCCAGCAGCTCAGACAGGGACACTGAAGCTTTCTTT.